This TCR beta chain is drawn from a study of cytomegalovirus exposure and HLA in healthy donors. With regard to this clone: The antigen is not known.

Germline lookup yields CDR1 MNHNY and CDR2 SVGAGI (reference sequence). This CDR3 is 15 amino acids long. Overall study results and limits: An analysis that was carried out later associated 16,951 TCR beta sequences with HLA alleles at 0.05 false discovery rate. The classifier, whose performance was assessed in both the original and validation cohorts, reportedly diagnosed cytomegalovirus status with high specificity and sensitivity.

The PCR was carried out with 60 Vbeta primers and 13 Jbeta primers. The repertoire was sequenced with immunoSEQ multiplex PCR; TCRdb's copy has only in-frame clones and lacks some. The sample contains some 130,000 clones, approximately 70% of which appear only once. What was sequenced was PBMCs. The origin of this receptor is an older woman in good health and CMV-seropositive. This chain uses TRBV6-6 with TRBJ2-5; 10 bases are shared with TRBD2. Matching the DNA end better, TRBJ2-7 makes the J call doubtful. The CDR3 protein is CASSPPGTSVYEQYF. The DNA of the CDR3 is TGTGCCAGCAGCCCCCCGGGGACTAGCGTATACGAGCAGTACTTC.